This is a list of T cell receptor beta chains from one sample in a study of PD-1 blockade in classical Hodgkin lymphoma. Profiled with immunoSEQ multiplex PCR; TCRdb holds only in-frame clones, not every one. Among about 61,000 clones listed, 80% to 90% were seen once. Material: peripheral blood mononuclear cells (PBMCs), obtained at baseline. These receptors were obtained from a human donor with classical Hodgkin lymphoma. The CDR3 runs from the conserved cysteine through the conserved F or W. D genes are given only for firm matches. The size entry is marked missing in some rows and otherwise reads once, few, many or a size class.

J: TRBJ2-7; V: TRBV4-1; D: NA; size: NA; CDR3: CASSPRPAYEQYF; DNA: TGCGCCAGCAGCCCCAGGCCCGCTTACGAGCAGTACTTC
J: TRBJ1-2; V: TRBV13; D: NA; size: NA; CDR3: CASSSNLITANYGYTF; DNA: TGTGCCAGCAGCTCGAACCTGATCACAGCTAACTATGGCTACACCTTC
J: TRBJ2-3; V: TRBV7-9; D: NA; size: few; CDR3: CAAKVREPDTQYF; DNA: TGTGCCGCAAAGGTCAGGGAACCAGATACGCAGTATTTT
J: TRBJ2-3; V: TRBV6-6; D: TRBD2; size: NA; CDR3: CASNPGVAGSTDTQYF; DNA: TGTGCCAGCAACCCCGGGGTAGCGGGGTCCACAGATACGCAGTATTTT
J: TRBJ1-6; V: TRBV28; D: NA; size: NA; CDR3: CASRTNSPLHF; DNA: TGTGCCAGCAGGACTAATTCACCCCTCCACTTT
J: TRBJ2-5; V: TRBV12-5; D: NA; size: NA; CDR3: CASGSRLQETQYF; DNA: TGTGCTAGTGGTTCCCGACTACAAGAGACCCAGTACTTC
J: TRBJ1-5; V: TRBV11-2; D: NA; size: once; CDR3: CASSLGAAANQPQHF; DNA: TGTGCCAGCAGCTTAGGGGCGGCGGCAAATCAGCCCCAGCATTTT
J: TRBJ2-3; V: TRBV25-1; D: TRBD2; size: NA; CDR3: CASSYGGALTDTQYF; DNA: TGTGCCAGCTCCTACGGGGGGGCGTTGACAGATACGCAGTATTTT
J: TRBJ1-2; V: TRBV18; D: NA; size: NA; CDR3: CASSRYVGGAYGYTF; DNA: TGTGCCAGCTCACGCTATGTGGGGGGCGCCTATGGCTACACCTTC
J: TRBJ1-1; V: TRBV11-2; D: NA; size: NA; CDR3: CASSLEAQSNTEAFF; DNA: TGTGCCAGCAGCTTAGAGGCGCAATCGAACACTGAAGCTTTCTTT